The 24 T cell receptor beta chains below come from one sample, sequenced in a study of memory CD8 T cells in hepatitis C reinfection. Time point in this sample: pre-reinfection, 55 to 20 weeks before reinfection detection. No in vitro expansion preceded TCR sequencing of the sorted cells. Clones were sequenced by immunoSEQ multiplex PCR, and TCRdb holds only the in-frame ones, with some missing. The data show more than 45,000 clones, roughly 86% seen once. Sequences were obtained from naive CD8+ T cells sorted from blood. These receptor sequences come from a man aged 18 to 30 with hepatitis C virus infection.

V usage is TRBV29-1 and J usage is TRBJ2-7, with D hard to call. The CDR3 is 11 residues long. Trimming left V 0 bases short and J 7 bases short, with 7 bases between. Germline lookup yields CDR1 SQVTM and CDR2 ANQGSEA. CDR3 region: CSVEEYLEQYF. The CDR3 region has the DNA TGCAGCGTTGAAGAGTACTTGGAGCAGTACTTC.

The chain combines TRBV7-9 with TRBJ2-2; 9 nucleotides align to TRBD1. Germline V CDR1 and CDR2: SEHNR, FQNEAQ (reference sequence). This CDR3 comprises 17 residues. V gave up 4 bases and J gave up 6 bases; unmatched junction bases: 12. The CDR3 sequence: CASSSLPGTGMSGELFF. The CDR3 DNA sequence: TGTGCCAGCAGCTCCCTTCCCGGGACAGGGATGTCCGGGGAGCTGTTTTTT.

V is TRBV29-1 and J is TRBJ2-7, with a possible D match to TRBD1 (7 bases). The CDR3 extends over 14 amino acids. Germline V lookup: CDR1 SQVTM, CDR2 ANQGSEA. Trimming left V 5 bases short and J 2 bases short, with 16 bases between. CDR3 loop: CSVRSAGQPYEQYF. The CDR3 DNA is TGCAGCGTTCGCAGCGCGGGACAGCCCTACGAGCAGTACTTC.

This chain uses TRBV6-5 with TRBJ1-2; 10 bases are shared with TRBD1. V was clipped by 8 bases and J by 4 bases; unmatched bases: 1. From germline, CDR1 is MNHEY and CDR2 SVGAGI. The CDR3 has 12 amino acids. DNA for the CDR3: TGTGCCAGCGACAGGGGGCTCTATGGCTACACCTTC. This encodes CASDRGLYGYTF.

This clone was seen once. The rearrangement uses TRBV15 and TRBJ2-7, with TRBD2 identical over 15 bases. The CDR3 covers 18 residues. CDR1 LNHNV and CDR2 YYDKDF come from the germline V gene (reference sequence). After removal of 4 bases from V and 5 bases from J, the junction contained 12 bases not matched to a gene. The CDR3 here is CATSTWGLAGGLGDEQYF. The DNA of the CDR3 is TGTGCCACCAGCACATGGGGACTAGCGGGAGGTCTGGGAGACGAGCAGTACTTC.

This clone was seen a few times. A read error may produce the germline difference seen at one junction end. The V call is TRBV10-3, the J call TRBJ1-2; 7 positions agree with TRBD1. Germline CDR1 is ENHRY and CDR2 is SYGVKD. The CDR3 extends over 15 amino acids. CDR3 DNA: TGTGCCAGCAGTGAGGGAGTAGAGGGGGCGGGTGGCTACACCTTC. As protein: CASSEGVEGAGGYTF.

J is TRBJ2-7 and V is TRBV13; TRBD1 matches 8 bases. The V and J ends lost 3 bases and 5 bases, in that order; junction bases with no gene match: 9. The CDR3 is 15 residues long. Germline V gives CDR1 PRHDT, CDR2 FYEKMQ (reference sequence). The CDR3 DNA follows: TGTGCCAGCAGCTTTGAAGGGACAGGAGTCAACGAGCAGTACTTC. It is translated as CASSFEGTGVNEQYF. The variable domain in full, with the rest retrieved from reference TRBV13 and TRBJ2-7, is AAGVIQSPRHLIKEKRETATLKCYPIPRHDTVYWYQQGPGQDPQFLISFYEKMQSDKGSIPDRFSAQQFSDYHSELNMSSLELGDSALYFCASSFEGTGVNEQYFGPGTRLTVT.

This clone was seen only once. The CDR3 region has the DNA TGTGCCAGCAGCTTGGAGACAGATGAAGGCGAGCAGTACTTC. It encodes CASSLETDEGEQYF. V and J are TRBV5-6 and TRBJ2-7; the D gene is possibly TRBD1 (5 bases). Germline CDR1 SGHDT, CDR2 YYEEEE. Trimming removed 0 bases at V and 6 bases at J, with 13 bases between. The CDR3 is made up of 14 amino acids. The full variable domain, completed using reference TRBV5-6 and TRBJ2-7, is DAGVTQSPTHLIKTRGQQVTLRCSPKSGHDTVSWYQQALGQGPQFIFQYYEEEERQRGNFPDRFSGHQFPNYSSELNVNALLLGDSALYLCASSLETDEGEQYFGPGTRLTVT.

The sample holds one count of this clone. In nucleotides, the CDR3 is TGTGCCAGCAGCTCGACAGGGGGAGGGACTAATGAAAAACTGTTTTTT. Protein sequence: CASSSTGGGTNEKLFF. V and J are TRBV7-9 and TRBJ1-4; 9 bases are a match to TRBD1. The CDR3 is made up of 16 amino acids. Germline CDR1 is SEHNR and CDR2 is FQNEAQ (reference sequence). The J segment lost 2 bases and the V segment lost 4 bases, leaving 5 bases of the junction unmatched.

The V gene is TRBV5-4, the J gene TRBJ2-2, with D maybe TRBD2 (7 bases). Trimming left V 3 bases short and J 6 bases short, with 21 bases between. This CDR3 has 17 amino acids. Germline lookup yields CDR1 SGHNT and CDR2 YYREEE (reference sequence). The CDR3 sequence: CASSSPIGGGPAGELFF. In DNA, the CDR3 is TGTGCCAGCAGCTCCCCCATAGGGGGGGGGCCGGCCGGGGAGCTGTTTTTT.

V is TRBV11-3 and J is TRBJ2-3; TRBD2 agrees at 10 bases. Per the germline V gene, CDR1 is SGHNT and CDR2 is YENEEA. There are 17 residues in the CDR3. Trimming at V came to 5 bases and at J to 5 bases, leaving 13 bases not matched to a gene. The CDR3 region has the DNA TGTGCCAGCAGCCCACACGCAGCGGGGGGGCTGATAGATACGCAGTATTTT. Its translation: CASSPHAAGGLIDTQYF.

The J gene is TRBJ2-1, the V gene TRBV30; D not certain. In germline, CDR1 is GTSNPN, CDR2 SVGIG (reference sequence). This CDR3 region has 13 residues. Trimming cost V 0 bases and J 3 bases, with 6 bases left between them. CDR3 bases: TGTGCCTGGAGTGTATACATCTACAATGAGCAGTTCTTC. As protein: CAWSVYIYNEQFF.

The V call is TRBV6-1, the J call TRBJ2-7; 10 positions agree with TRBD1. The CDR3 extends over 13 amino acids. The V gene end was trimmed by 7 bases and the J gene end by 3 bases; junction bases not matched to a gene: 3. Looked up from germline, CDR1 is MNHNS and CDR2 is SASEGT. The CDR3 spells CASKDRGLYEQYV. CDR3 DNA: TGTGCCAGCAAAGACAGGGGGCTCTACGAGCAGTACGTC.

J is TRBJ2-7 and V is TRBV7-8, with 7 bases fitting TRBD1. CDR3 length: 14 residues. The germline V gene encodes CDR1 SGHVS and CDR2 FQNEAQ. Trimming removed 5 bases from V and 6 bases from J; junction bases left unmatched: 10. CDR3 coding DNA: TGTGCCAGCAGCGGACAGGAGTCAAAAATCGAGCAGTACTTC. Translated: CASSGQESKIEQYF. Looking up the rest from reference TRBV7-8 and TRBJ2-7 gives the full variable domain: GAGVSQSPRYKVAKRGQDVALRCDPISGHVSLFWYQQALGQGPEFLTYFQNEAQLDKSGLPSDRFFAERPEGSVSTLKIQRTQQEDSAVYLCASSGQESKIEQYFGPGTRLTVT.

This CDR3 reads CATSSPPGRLAGVSKNIQYF. DNA of the CDR3: TGTGCCACCAGCTCACCCCCGGGACGACTAGCGGGAGTGTCCAAAAACATTCAGTACTTC. V usage is TRBV15 and J usage is TRBJ2-4, with 12 positions matching TRBD2. V was pared by 5 bases and J by 2 bases, with 16 bases of the junction left unmatched. The CDR3 length is 20 residues. Looked up from germline, CDR1 is LNHNV and CDR2 is YYDKDF (reference sequence).

The table lists this clone with a few counts. This chain uses TRBV7-9 with TRBJ2-2; D is ambiguous. The germline V and J ends were trimmed by 3 bases and 8 bases, with 10 bases remaining between them. The CDR3 is made up of 13 amino acids. CDR1 and CDR2 from the germline V gene are SEHNR and FQNEAQ (reference sequence). CDR3 loop: CASSLPSRGELFF. CDR3 nucleotide sequence: TGTGCCAGCAGCTTGCCCTCGCGAGGGGAGCTGTTTTTT.

The V call is TRBV13, the J call TRBJ2-7; D may be TRBD1 (5 bases). Trimming pared 7 bases from V and 2 bases from J, leaving 12 bases between. This CDR3 region has 13 residues. Germline V gene lookup returns CDR1 PRHDT and CDR2 FYEKMQ (reference sequence). The CDR3 is CASNTGQAYEQYF. Written as DNA, the CDR3 is TGTGCCAGCAATACAGGCCAAGCCTACGAGCAGTACTTC.

The table lists this clone with a count of one. This chain joins TRBV2 and TRBJ2-7, with a tentative D call TRBD1 (5 bases). Trimming shortened V by 6 bases and J by 2 bases, and 20 bases separated the two germline ends. Germline V gives CDR1 SNHLY, CDR2 FYNNEI. CDR3 size: 16 residues. The DNA of the CDR3 is TGTGCCAGCAGGCTAATAGGTGGGGCAACAGCCTACGAGCAGTACTTC. Translating gives CASRLIGGATAYEQYF. The full variable domain, rest sourced from reference TRBV2 and TRBJ2-7, is EPEVTQTPSHQVTQMGQEVILRCVPISNHLYFYWYRQILGQKVEFLVSFYNNEISEKSEIFDDQFSVERPDGSNFTLKIRSTKLEDSAMYFCASRLIGGATAYEQYFGPGTRLTVT.

The J gene is TRBJ2-5, the V gene TRBV29-1; a weak D match, TRBD1 (5 bases). The CDR3 has 13 amino acids. V shed 7 bases and J shed 5 bases, with 17 bases lying between them. Germline loops: CDR1 SQVTM, CDR2 ANQGSEA. CDR3 sequence reads: CSAQWAGFETQYF. DNA for the CDR3: TGCAGCGCCCAGTGGGCAGGGTTCGAGACCCAGTACTTC.

The J gene is TRBJ1-1, the V gene TRBV5-1; 9 positions agree with TRBD1. The junction had 6 bases not matched to a gene; V was cut back by 2 bases and J by 1 base. CDR3 length equals 16 residues. Germline V lookup: CDR1 SGHRS, CDR2 YFSETQ. The chain's CDR3 is CASSLSPGQGNTEAFF. Written as DNA, the CDR3 is TGCGCCAGCAGCTTATCCCCGGGACAGGGGAACACTGAAGCTTTCTTT.

This clone has just one count. The chain couples TRBV28 to TRBJ1-2; 10 bases fit TRBD1. Germline V gene data show CDR1 as MDHEN and CDR2 as SYDVKM. With V trimmed by 2 bases and J by 8 bases, 11 bases remained unmatched. CDR3 size: 16 residues. The CDR3 nucleotides read TGTGCCAGCAGTTTAATGCGACAGGGGGCGTCGGGAGGCTACACCTTC. Translating gives CASSLMRQGASGGYTF.

The chain combines TRBV6-5 with TRBJ2-1, with unresolved D. The CDR3 length is 13 residues. Trimming pared 2 bases from V and 12 bases from J, leaving 14 bases between. CDR1 is MNHEY and CDR2 is SVGAGI in the germline V gene. CDR3 sequence: CASSYPPPPGQFF. The CDR3 DNA sequence: TGTGCCAGCAGTTACCCCCCGCCGCCGGGGCAGTTCTTC.

This clone has a single count. DNA of the CDR3: TGTGCCAGCAGCGTGGGGACTAGCGGGGGGGCCTTTAATGAGCAGTTCTTC. This gives the protein CASSVGTSGGAFNEQFF. The chain is built from TRBV9 and TRBJ2-1; 16 nucleotides align to TRBD2. This CDR3 spans 17 amino acids. Germline CDR1 and CDR2: SGDLS and YYNGEE. Trimming cost V 2 bases and J 7 bases; bases outside gene matches: 6.

The V gene is TRBV19, the J gene TRBJ2-1, with 14 bases that match TRBD2. CDR1 is LNHDA and CDR2 is SQIVND in the germline V gene (reference sequence). This CDR3 has 19 residues. The V gene end was trimmed by 3 bases and the J gene end by 6 bases; junction bases not matched to a gene: 13. The CDR3 loop reads CASSMAGLAGARNFNEQFF. The CDR3 region has the DNA TGTGCCAGTAGTATGGCGGGACTAGCGGGAGCCCGGAACTTCAATGAGCAGTTCTTC.